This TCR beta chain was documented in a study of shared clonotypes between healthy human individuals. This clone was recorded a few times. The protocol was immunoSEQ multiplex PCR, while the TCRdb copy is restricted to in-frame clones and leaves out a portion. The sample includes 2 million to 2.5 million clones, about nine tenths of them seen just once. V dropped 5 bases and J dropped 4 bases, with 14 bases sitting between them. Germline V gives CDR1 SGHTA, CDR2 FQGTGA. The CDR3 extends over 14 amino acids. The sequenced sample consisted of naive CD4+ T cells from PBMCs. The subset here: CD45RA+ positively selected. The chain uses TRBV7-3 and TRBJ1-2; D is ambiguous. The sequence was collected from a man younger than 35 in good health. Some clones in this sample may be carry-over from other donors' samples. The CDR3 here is CASSRRGTVYGYTF. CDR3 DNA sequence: TGTGCCAGCAGCCGACGGGGAACGGTCTATGGCTACACCTTC.